Shown below are 10 T cell receptor beta chains from a single sample sequenced in a study of blood T cell repertoires in COVID-19. Produced via immunoSEQ multiplex PCR; TCRdb's table is partial and in-frame only. Of 390,000 or so clones in the sample, 80% to 90% were seen once. The material sequenced was peripheral blood. The receptors were sampled from a woman between 25 and 40 years old with COVID-19, enrolled during active disease.

The chain recombines TRBV7-2 with TRBJ2-7; 9 bases are shared with TRBD1. The CDR3 is 14 amino acids. Germline V gene data show CDR1 as SGHTA and CDR2 as FQGNSA. Trimming at V came to 6 bases and at J to 3 bases, leaving 6 bases not matched to a gene. This CDR3 reads CASSPGTGIYEQYF. CDR3 sequence (DNA): TGTGCCAGCAGTCCCGGGACAGGGATCTACGAGCAGTACTTC.

The V gene is TRBV29-1, the J gene TRBJ2-1; 7 nucleotides align to TRBD1. After removal of 2 bases from V and 6 bases from J, the junction contained 4 bases not matched to a gene. The germline V gene has CDR1 SQVTM and CDR2 ANQGSEA. The CDR3 contains 13 residues. The CDR3 region has the DNA TGCAGCGTTGAAAGATCAGGGGGCAATGAGCAGTTCTTC. This encodes CSVERSGGNEQFF.

This clone appeared a single time. The rearrangement joins TRBV5-3 to TRBJ1-6; D is undetermined. TRBV5-3 is placed among ORFs of uncertain function. The CDR3 is made up of 16 amino acids. V lost 4 bases to trimming and J lost 2 bases, with 13 bases between them. The CDR3, as DNA: TGTGCCAGAAGCCACGGTCCCGCGGCCTATAATTCACCCCTCCACTTT. Its protein product is CARSHGPAAYNSPLHF.

The chain couples TRBV6-6 to TRBJ1-2; 9 bases are shared with TRBD1. The CDR3 is made up of 13 amino acids. V lost 5 bases, J lost 5 bases, and 3 bases stayed unmatched. CDR1 is MNHNY and CDR2 is SVGAGI in the germline V gene (reference sequence). The CDR3 bases are TGTGCCAGCAGTGACGGGACAGGGTATGGCTACACCTTC. As protein: CASSDGTGYGYTF.

The sample holds a few counts of this clone. The chain employs TRBV29-1 and TRBJ1-3, with D tentatively TRBD1 (6 bases). Germline V gene lookup returns CDR1 SQVTM and CDR2 ANQGSEA. Trimming took off 0 bases at V and 8 bases at J, with 11 bases between the two ends. The CDR3 is made up of 13 amino acids. CDR3 in DNA: TGCAGCGTTGAAGATATGAGGGGGTACACCATATATTTT. Its protein product is CSVEDMRGYTIYF.

CDR3 DNA: TGTGCCAGCAGTTCCCCACCGGGACTAGCCTACGAGCAGTACTTC. Protein sequence: CASSSPPGLAYEQYF. The chain has TRBV6-2 or TRBV6-3 and TRBJ2-7; 8 bases map to TRBD2. The CDR3 runs 15 residues. V was clipped by 4 bases and J by 2 bases; unmatched bases: 7. Germline CDR1 and CDR2: MNHEY and SVGEGT.

The chain carries TRBV28 and TRBJ1-6, with TRBD1 as a possible D gene (6 bases). Between the trimmed V and J ends, which lost 3 bases and 7 bases, there was a span of 10 bases. The CDR3 spans 14 residues. Per germline, CDR1 MDHEN and CDR2 SYDVKM. For the CDR3, the DNA is TGTGCCAGCAGTTTTAGGACAGAGAATTCACCCCTCCACTTT. The encoded protein is CASSFRTENSPLHF.

The chain couples TRBV7-2 to TRBJ2-5, with D perhaps TRBD1 (6 bases). V was trimmed by 5 bases and J by 4 bases, leaving 23 bases between them. CDR1 is SGHTA, CDR2 FQGNSA, per germline. The CDR3 is 17 residues long. The CDR3 DNA follows: TGTGCCAGCAGCGACCCTCCTCTGGGGGCCTTACCAGAGACCCAGTACTTC. Translation: CASSDPPLGALPETQYF.

The chain uses TRBV7-9 and TRBJ2-7; 7 positions agree with TRBD1. The CDR3 is made up of 13 amino acids. Per the germline V gene, CDR1 is SEHNR and CDR2 is FQNEAQ (reference sequence). The trim removed 0 bases at V and 7 bases at J, leaving 3 bases unmatched. CDR3 in amino acids: CASSLATGREQYF. CDR3 bases: TGTGCCAGCAGCTTAGCGACAGGGCGGGAGCAGTACTTC.

The J gene is TRBJ2-1, the V gene TRBV28; 8 nucleotides match TRBD2. The junction had 2 bases not matched to a gene; V was cut back by 3 bases and J by 4 bases. Germline V gene sequence: CDR1 MDHEN, CDR2 SYDVKM. This CDR3 has 14 amino acids. In DNA, the CDR3 is TGTGCCAGCAGTTTGACTAGCGAGTACAATGAGCAGTTCTTC. Translation gives CASSLTSEYNEQFF.